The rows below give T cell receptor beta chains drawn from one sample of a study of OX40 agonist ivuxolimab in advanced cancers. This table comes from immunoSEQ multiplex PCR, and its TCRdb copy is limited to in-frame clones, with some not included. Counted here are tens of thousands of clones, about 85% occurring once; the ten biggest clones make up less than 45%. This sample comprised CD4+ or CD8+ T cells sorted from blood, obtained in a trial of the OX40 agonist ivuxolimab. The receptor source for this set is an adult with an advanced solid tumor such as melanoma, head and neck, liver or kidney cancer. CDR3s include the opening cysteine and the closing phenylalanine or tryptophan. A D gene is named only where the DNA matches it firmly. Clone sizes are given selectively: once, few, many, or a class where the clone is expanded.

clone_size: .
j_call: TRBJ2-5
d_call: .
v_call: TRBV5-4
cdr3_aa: CASSKGPGGQETQYF
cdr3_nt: TGTGCCAGCAGCAAGGGCCCAGGGGGGCAAGAGACCCAGTACTTC

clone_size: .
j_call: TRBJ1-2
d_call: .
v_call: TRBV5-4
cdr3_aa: CASSLDRRGYGYTF
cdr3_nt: TGTGCCAGCAGCTTAGATCGGAGGGGGTATGGCTACACCTTC

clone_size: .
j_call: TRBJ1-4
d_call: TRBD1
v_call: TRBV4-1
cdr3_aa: CASRRTGDENEKLFF
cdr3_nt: TGCGCCAGCAGACGGACAGGGGACGAAAATGAAAAACTGTTTTTT

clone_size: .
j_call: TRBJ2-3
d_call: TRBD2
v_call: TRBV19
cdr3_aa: CASSIDKRERDTQYF
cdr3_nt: TGTGCCAGTAGTATAGACAAGCGGGAGAGGGATACGCAGTATTTT

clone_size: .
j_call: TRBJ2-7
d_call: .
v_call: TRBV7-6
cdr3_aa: CASSLGPSSYEQYF
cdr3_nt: TGTGCCAGCAGCTTAGGTCCCAGCTCCTACGAGCAGTACTTC

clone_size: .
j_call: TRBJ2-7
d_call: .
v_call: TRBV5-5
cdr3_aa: CASSLSGQEYEQYF
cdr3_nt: TGTGCCAGCAGCTTGTCGGGACAAGAATACGAGCAGTACTTC

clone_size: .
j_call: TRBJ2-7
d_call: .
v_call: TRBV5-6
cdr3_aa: CASTGPGSYEQYF
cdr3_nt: TGTGCCAGCACCGGCCCGGGGTCCTACGAGCAGTACTTC

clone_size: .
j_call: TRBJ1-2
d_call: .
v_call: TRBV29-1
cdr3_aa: CSVEGLTGRNYGYTF
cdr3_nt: TGCAGCGTTGAGGGACTTACTGGGAGAAACTATGGCTACACCTTC

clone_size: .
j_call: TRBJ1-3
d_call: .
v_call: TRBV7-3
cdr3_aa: CASSQGGAISGNTIYF
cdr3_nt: TGTGCCAGCAGCCAAGGGGGGGCTATATCTGGAAACACCATATATTTT

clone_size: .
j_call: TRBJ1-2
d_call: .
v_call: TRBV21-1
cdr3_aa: CASSKKVGHYFWYGYTF
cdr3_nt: TGTGCCAGCAGCAAAAAAGTGGGACATTATTTCTGGTATGGCTACACCTTC

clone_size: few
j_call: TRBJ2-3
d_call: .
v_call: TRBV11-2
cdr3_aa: CASRPTGSTDTQYF
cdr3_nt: TGTGCCAGCAGACCCACAGGAAGCACAGATACGCAGTATTTT

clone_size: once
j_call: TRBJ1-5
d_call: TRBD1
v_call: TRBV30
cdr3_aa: CASGGQRNQPQHF
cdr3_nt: TGTGCCTCGGGGGGACAGCGCAATCAGCCCCAGCATTTT

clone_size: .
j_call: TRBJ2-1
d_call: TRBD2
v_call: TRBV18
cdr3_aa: CASSVSGSSSYNEQFF
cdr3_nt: TGTGCCAGCTCAGTTAGCGGGAGCAGCTCCTACAATGAGCAGTTCTTC

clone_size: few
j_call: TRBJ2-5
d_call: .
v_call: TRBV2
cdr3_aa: CASSVISQGTQYF
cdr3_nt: TGTGCCAGCAGTGTTATTTCGCAGGGAACCCAGTACTTC

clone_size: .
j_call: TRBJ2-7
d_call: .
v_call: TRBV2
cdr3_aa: CASSPRTESYEQYF
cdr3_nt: TGTGCCAGCAGTCCCCGGACGGAGTCCTACGAGCAGTACTTC

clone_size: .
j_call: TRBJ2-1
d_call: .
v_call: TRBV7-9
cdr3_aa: CASSHRGGDEQFF
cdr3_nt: TGTGCCAGCAGCCACAGGGGGGGGGATGAGCAGTTCTTC

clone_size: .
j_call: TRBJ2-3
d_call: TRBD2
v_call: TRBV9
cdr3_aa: CASSVWASGLLTDTQYF
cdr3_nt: TGTGCCAGCAGCGTATGGGCTAGCGGGTTACTCACAGATACGCAGTATTTT

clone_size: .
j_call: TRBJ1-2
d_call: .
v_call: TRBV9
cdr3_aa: CASSVEAGFNYGYTF
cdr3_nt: TGTGCCAGCAGCGTAGAGGCAGGATTTAACTATGGCTACACCTTC

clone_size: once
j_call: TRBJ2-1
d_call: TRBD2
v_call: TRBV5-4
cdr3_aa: CASSKGTSGPYNEQFF
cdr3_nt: TGTGCCAGCAGCAAAGGGACTAGCGGGCCCTACAATGAGCAGTTCTTC

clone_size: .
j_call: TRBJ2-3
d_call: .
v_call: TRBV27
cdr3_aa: CASSPPTDTQYF
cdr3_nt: TGTGCCAGCAGTCCCCCCACAGATACGCAGTATTTT

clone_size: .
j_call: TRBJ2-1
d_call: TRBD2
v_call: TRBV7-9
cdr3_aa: CASSPTGGLGNEQFF
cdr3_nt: TGTGCCAGCAGCCCTACGGGGGGGCTAGGGAATGAGCAGTTCTTC

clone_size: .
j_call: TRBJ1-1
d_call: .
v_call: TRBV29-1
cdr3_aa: CSVEDAGRTEAFF
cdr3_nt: TGCAGCGTTGAAGATGCAGGGCGGACTGAAGCTTTCTTT

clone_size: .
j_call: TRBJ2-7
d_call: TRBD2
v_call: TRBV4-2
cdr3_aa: CASSQDSGSSYEQYF
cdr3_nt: TGTGCCAGCAGCCAGGATAGCGGGAGCTCCTACGAGCAGTACTTC

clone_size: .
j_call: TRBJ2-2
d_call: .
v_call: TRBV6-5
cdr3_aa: CASSYEGARGTGELFF
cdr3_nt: TGTGCCAGCAGTTACGAGGGGGCGCGGGGCACCGGGGAGCTGTTTTTT

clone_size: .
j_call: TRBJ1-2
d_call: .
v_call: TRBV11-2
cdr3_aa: CASSLVKGYGYTF
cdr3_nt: TGTGCCAGCAGCTTAGTCAAGGGCTATGGCTACACCTTC

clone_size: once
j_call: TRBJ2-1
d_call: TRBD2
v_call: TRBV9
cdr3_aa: CASSGSGSSYNEQFF
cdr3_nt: TGTGCCAGCAGCGGTAGCGGGAGTTCCTACAATGAGCAGTTCTTC

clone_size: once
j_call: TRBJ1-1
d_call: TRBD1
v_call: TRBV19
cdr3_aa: CASSVQQGGTEAFF
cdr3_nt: TGTGCCAGTAGTGTCCAACAGGGGGGGACTGAAGCTTTCTTT

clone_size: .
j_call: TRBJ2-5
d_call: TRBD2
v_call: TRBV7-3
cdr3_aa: CASSTGGGSETQYF
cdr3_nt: TGTGCCAGCAGCACGGGCGGGGGGAGCGAGACCCAGTACTTC

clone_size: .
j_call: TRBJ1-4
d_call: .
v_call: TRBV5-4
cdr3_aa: CASSLGGSATNEKLFF
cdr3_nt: TGTGCCAGCAGCTTGGGAGGATCTGCAACTAATGAAAAACTGTTTTTT

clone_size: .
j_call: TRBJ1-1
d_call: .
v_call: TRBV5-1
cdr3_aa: CASSSGGSGADTEAFF
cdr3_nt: TGCGCCAGCAGCTCGGGGGGCTCGGGGGCGGACACTGAAGCTTTCTTT

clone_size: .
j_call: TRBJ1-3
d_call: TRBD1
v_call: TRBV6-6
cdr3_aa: CATRARGLDSGNTIYF
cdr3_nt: TGTGCCACCAGGGCCAGGGGGCTGGACTCTGGAAACACCATATATTTT

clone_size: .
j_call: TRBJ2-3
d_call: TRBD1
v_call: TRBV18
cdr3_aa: CASSPPGQSTDTQYF
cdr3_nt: TGTGCCAGCTCACCGCCGGGACAGAGCACAGATACGCAGTATTTT

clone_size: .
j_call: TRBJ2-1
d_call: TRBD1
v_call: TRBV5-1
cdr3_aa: CASNLGTGSIEQFF
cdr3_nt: TGCGCCAGCAACCTGGGGACAGGGTCAATTGAGCAGTTCTTC

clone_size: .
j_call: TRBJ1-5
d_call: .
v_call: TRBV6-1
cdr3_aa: CASTRTAYSNQPQHF
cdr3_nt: TGTGCCAGCACCCGGACCGCCTATAGCAATCAGCCCCAGCATTTT

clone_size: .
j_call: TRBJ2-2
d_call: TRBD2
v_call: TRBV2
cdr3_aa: CASSSWTSGKGELFF
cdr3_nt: TGTGCCAGCAGTTCCTGGACTAGCGGGAAAGGGGAGCTGTTTTTT

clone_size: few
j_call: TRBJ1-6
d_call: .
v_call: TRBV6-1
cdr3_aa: CASSQVSPLHF
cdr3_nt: TGTGCCAGCAGTCAGGTTTCACCCCTCCACTTT

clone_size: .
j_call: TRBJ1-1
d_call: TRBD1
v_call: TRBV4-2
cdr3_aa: CASSRKKTGTGSDTEAFF
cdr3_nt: TGTGCCAGCAGCCGCAAAAAAACCGGGACAGGGTCGGACACTGAAGCTTTCTTT

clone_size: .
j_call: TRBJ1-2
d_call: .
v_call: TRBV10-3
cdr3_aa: CAIITRDEANYGYTF
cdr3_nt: TGTGCCATCATTACGAGGGATGAAGCTAACTATGGCTACACCTTC

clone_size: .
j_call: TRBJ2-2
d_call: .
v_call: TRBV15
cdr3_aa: CATSSRDRNTGELFF
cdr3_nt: TGTGCCACCAGCAGCCGGGACCGGAACACCGGGGAGCTGTTTTTT

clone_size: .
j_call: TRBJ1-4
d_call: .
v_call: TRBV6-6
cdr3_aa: CASSYREREKLFF
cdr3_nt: TGTGCCAGCAGTTACAGGGAACGGGAAAAACTGTTTTTT

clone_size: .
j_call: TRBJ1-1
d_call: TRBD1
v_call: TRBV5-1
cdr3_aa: CASSLSTGVNTEAFF
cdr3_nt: TGCGCCAGCAGCTTGAGTACAGGGGTGAACACTGAAGCTTTCTTT

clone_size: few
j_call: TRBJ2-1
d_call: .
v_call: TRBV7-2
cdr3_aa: CASSSFLGGSYNEQFF
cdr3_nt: TGTGCCAGCAGCTCCTTCCTGGGGGGCTCGTACAATGAGCAGTTCTTC